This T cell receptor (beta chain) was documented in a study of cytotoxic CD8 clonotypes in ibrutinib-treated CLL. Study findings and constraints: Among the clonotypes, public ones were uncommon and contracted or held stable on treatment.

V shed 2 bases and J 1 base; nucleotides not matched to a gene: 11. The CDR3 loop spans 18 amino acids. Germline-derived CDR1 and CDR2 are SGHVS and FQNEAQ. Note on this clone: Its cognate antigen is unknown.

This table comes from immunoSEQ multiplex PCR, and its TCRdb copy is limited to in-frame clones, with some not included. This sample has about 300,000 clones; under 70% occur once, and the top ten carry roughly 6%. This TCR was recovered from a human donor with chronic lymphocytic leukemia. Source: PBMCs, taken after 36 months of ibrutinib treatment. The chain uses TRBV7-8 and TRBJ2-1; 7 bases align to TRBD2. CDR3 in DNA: TGTGCCAGCAGCTTATATCTTACGGGGAGGGATTCCTACAATGAGCAGTTCTTC. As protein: CASSLYLTGRDSYNEQFF.